The 10 T cell receptor beta chains in this list originate from one sample, sequenced in a study of radiation and T cells in renal cell carcinoma. Clones were sequenced by immunoSEQ multiplex PCR, and TCRdb holds only the in-frame ones, with some missing. This table holds around 95,000 clones, roughly 84% found once. Specified time point: blood 4 weeks post-SBRT, at nephrectomy. Treatment specified: 15 Gy SBRT to primary tumor, nephrectomy 4 weeks later. The sequencing used blood, collected from a patient whose treatment included radiotherapy and nephrectomy. The receptors shown here come from a man aged 60-69 years with renal cell carcinoma.

The J gene is TRBJ1-5, the V gene TRBV28; D is uncertain. CDR3 length: 14 residues. V lost 2 bases and J lost 2, with 7 bases in between. CDR1 is MDHEN, CDR2 SYDVKM, per germline. In DNA form, the CDR3 reads TGTGCCAGCAGTTTAAACAGCGGCAATCAGCCCCAGCATTTT. Its translation is CASSLNSGNQPQHF. Variable domain in full (rest from reference TRBV28 and TRBJ1-5): DVKVTQSSRYLVKRTGEKVFLECVQDMDHENMFWYRQDPGLGLRLIYFSYDVKMKEKGDIPEGYSVSREKKERFSLILESASTNQTSMYLCASSLNSGNQPQHFGDGTRLSIL.

The chain combines TRBV4-1 with TRBJ2-1; D gene unclear. The V end lost 0 bases, the J end lost 0 bases, and 12 bases lay between the germline ends. There are 17 residues in the CDR3. CDR1 is MGHRA, CDR2 YSYEKL, per germline. CDR3 coding DNA: TGCGCCAGCAGCCAAGATTCGCAGCCTAGCTCCTACAATGAGCAGTTCTTC. Translating gives CASSQDSQPSSYNEQFF.

This chain links TRBV5-1 with TRBJ2-5; D gene unclear. CDR1 is SGHRS, CDR2 YFSETQ, per germline. With 5 bases removed from V and 5 bases from J, the gap between germline ends came to 16 bases. The CDR3 is made up of 14 amino acids. This chain's CDR3 is CASRYNEVNETQYF. The CDR3 DNA reads as TGCGCCAGCAGGTACAATGAGGTCAACGAGACCCAGTACTTC. The full variable domain, rest sourced from reference TRBV5-1 and TRBJ2-5, is KAGVTQTPRYLIKTRGQQVTLSCSPISGHRSVSWYQQTPGQGLQFLFEYFSETQRNKGNFPGRFSGRQFSNSRSEMNVSTLELGDSALYLCASRYNEVNETQYFGPGTRLLVL.

Regarding this clone: This CDR3 is also generated by other DNA sequences in the sample. CDR3 residues: CASSPTGLQETQYF. DNA for the CDR3: TGTGCCAGCTCACCTACCGGGCTCCAAGAGACCCAGTACTTC. This chain joins TRBV18 and TRBJ2-5; D gene ambiguous. V lost 3 bases to trimming and J lost 1 base, with 9 bases between them. The CDR3 loop spans 14 amino acids. Germline V CDR1 and CDR2: KGHSH, LQKENI.

This chain uses TRBV21-1 with TRBJ2-3; the DNA was not used to check the table's D call, TRBD1. TRBV21-1 is an annotated pseudogene. The CDR3 is 18 amino acids. CDR3 sequence (DNA): TGTGCCAGCAGCCTCAAACGAGAACCGGGACAGGGCGGTGATACGCAGTATTTT. It is translated as CASSLKREPGQGGDTQYF.

This chain joins TRBV27 and TRBJ1-1; no definite D call. CDR3 length: 14 residues. Germline V gene sequence: CDR1 MNHEY, CDR2 SMNVEV (reference sequence). Trimming shortened V by 6 bases and J by 4 bases, and 15 bases separated the two germline ends. CDR3 nucleotide sequence: TGTGCCAGCAGGCTCGGAGAGGTGGTCACTGAAGCTTTCTTT. Protein: CASRLGEVVTEAFF.

The gene calls are TRBV27 and TRBJ2-1; D might be TRBD1 or TRBD2, each matching 5 bases. Germline assignment: CDR1 MNHEY and CDR2 SMNVEV (reference sequence). The V and J ends lost 11 bases and 6 bases respectively, with 14 bases between them. The CDR3 sequence is 12 residues long. The CDR3 spells CALRGVSNEQFF. The CDR3 nucleotides read TGTGCCCTTCGAGGGGTCTCCAATGAGCAGTTCTTC.

This chain uses TRBV6-1 with TRBJ1-2; 8 bases match TRBD1. Trimming at V came to 5 bases and at J to 13 bases, leaving 6 bases not matched to a gene. The CDR3 is 11 residues long. Germline lookup yields CDR1 MNHNS and CDR2 SASEGT. The CDR3 loop is CASSRRDRPTF. CDR3 in DNA: TGTGCCAGCAGTCGACGGGACAGGCCCACCTTC.

CDR3 sequence reads: CASSREGRNTEAFF. The CDR3, as DNA: TGCGCCAGCAGCCGTGAGGGTAGAAACACTGAAGCTTTCTTT. This chain uses TRBV4-3 with TRBJ1-1; no reliable D call. The CDR3 sequence is 14 residues long. Germline V CDR1 and CDR2: LGHNA, YSLEER. V shed 4 bases and J shed 2 bases, with 11 bases lying between them.

The V call is TRBV4-2, the J call TRBJ2-4; D uncertain. The CDR3 has 14 residues. CDR1 is LGHNA, CDR2 YNFKEQ, per germline. Trimming shortened V by 1 base and J by 0 bases, and 4 bases separated the two germline ends. As DNA, the CDR3 is TGTGCCAGCAGCCAAGCGGGAGCCAAAAACATTCAGTACTTC. Its protein product is CASSQAGAKNIQYF.